The source of this T cell receptor (beta chain) is a study of early T cells in non-severe SARS-CoV-2 infection. Study background: The input, bulk RNA from unsorted whole blood, was sequenced, and chains were unpaired.

Germline lookup yields CDR1 SQVTM and CDR2 ANQGSEA. The V end was cut by 4 bases, the J end by 8 bases, with 11 bases between. The CDR3 has 11 residues. Regarding the study as a whole: Missing private and CD4 specificities, VDJdb matching favored anti-spike CD8 responses.

With respect to this clonotype: The antigen is unknown.

Unique molecular identifiers tagged individual cDNA molecules. One entry per CDR3 protein results from TCRdb running MiXCR on the 5' RACE reads. The sample contains some 89,000 distinct CDR3 sequences, 9.5% to 11% of which appear only once. The source was whole blood, collected at baseline. The rearrangement uses TRBV29-1 and TRBJ1-1; D remains ambiguous. The receptor was derived from an adult who was a healthcare worker with PCR-confirmed SARS-CoV-2 infection or an uninfected control (not recorded which). CDR3 sequence: CSVVPGTEAFF. In DNA form, the CDR3 reads TGCAGCGTTGTACCGGGTACCGAAGCTTTCTTT.